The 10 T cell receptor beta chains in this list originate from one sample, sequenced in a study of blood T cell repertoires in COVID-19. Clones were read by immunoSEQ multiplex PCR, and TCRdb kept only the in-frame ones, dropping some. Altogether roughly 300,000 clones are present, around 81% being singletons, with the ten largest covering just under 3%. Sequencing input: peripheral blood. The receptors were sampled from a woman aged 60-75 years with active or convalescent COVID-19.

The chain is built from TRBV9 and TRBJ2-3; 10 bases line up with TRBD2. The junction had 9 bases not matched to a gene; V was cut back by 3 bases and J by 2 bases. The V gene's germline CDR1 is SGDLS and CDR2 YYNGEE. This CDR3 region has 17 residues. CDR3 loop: CASSAKRGGPNTDTQYF. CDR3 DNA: TGTGCCAGCAGCGCCAAGCGGGGGGGCCCTAACACAGATACGCAGTATTTT.

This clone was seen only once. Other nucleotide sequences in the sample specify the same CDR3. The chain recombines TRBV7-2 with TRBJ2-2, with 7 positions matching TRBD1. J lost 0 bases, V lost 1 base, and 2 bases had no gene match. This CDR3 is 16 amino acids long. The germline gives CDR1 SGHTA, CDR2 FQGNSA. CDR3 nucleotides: TGTGCCAGCAGCTTAGTCGGGACAGCGAACACCGGGGAGCTGTTTTTT. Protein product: CASSLVGTANTGELFF.

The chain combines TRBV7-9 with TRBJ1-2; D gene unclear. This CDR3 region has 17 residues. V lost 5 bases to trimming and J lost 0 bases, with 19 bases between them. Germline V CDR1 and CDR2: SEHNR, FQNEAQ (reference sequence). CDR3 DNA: TGTGCCAGCAGCGCCCCCGGGATCCGGCGGACTAACTATGGCTACACCTTC. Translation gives CASSAPGIRRTNYGYTF.

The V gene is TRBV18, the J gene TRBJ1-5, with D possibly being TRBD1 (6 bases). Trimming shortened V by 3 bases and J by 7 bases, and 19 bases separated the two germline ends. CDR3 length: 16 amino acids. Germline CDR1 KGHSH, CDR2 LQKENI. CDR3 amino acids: CASSPLDRKITQPQHF. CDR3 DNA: TGTGCCAGCTCACCCCTAGACAGGAAAATTACGCAGCCCCAGCATTTT.

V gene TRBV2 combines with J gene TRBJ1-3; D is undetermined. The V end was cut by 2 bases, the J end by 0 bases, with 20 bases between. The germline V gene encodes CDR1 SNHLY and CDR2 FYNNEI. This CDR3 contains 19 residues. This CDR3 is CASSERAGIYPSSGNTIYF. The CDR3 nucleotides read TGTGCCAGCAGTGAAAGAGCCGGGATCTACCCAAGCTCTGGAAACACCATATATTTT.

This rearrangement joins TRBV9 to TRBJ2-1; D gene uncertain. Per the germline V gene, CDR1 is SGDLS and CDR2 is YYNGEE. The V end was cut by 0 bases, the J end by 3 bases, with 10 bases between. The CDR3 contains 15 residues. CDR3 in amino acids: CASSVVDSRYNEQFF. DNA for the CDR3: TGTGCCAGCAGCGTAGTTGATAGCCGCTACAATGAGCAGTTCTTC.

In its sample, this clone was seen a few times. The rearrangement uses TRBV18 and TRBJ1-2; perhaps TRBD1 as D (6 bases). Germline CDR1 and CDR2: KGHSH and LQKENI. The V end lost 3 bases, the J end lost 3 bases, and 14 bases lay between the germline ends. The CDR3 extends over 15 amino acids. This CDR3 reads CASSPPAGVYYGYTF. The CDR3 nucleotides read TGTGCCAGCTCACCCCCAGCAGGGGTGTACTATGGCTACACCTTC.

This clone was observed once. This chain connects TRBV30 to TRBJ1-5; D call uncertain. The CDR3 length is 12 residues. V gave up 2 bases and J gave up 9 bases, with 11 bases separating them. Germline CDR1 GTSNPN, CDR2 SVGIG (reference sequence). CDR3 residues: CAWSLDRGPQHF. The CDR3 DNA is TGTGCCTGGAGTCTCGATAGAGGGCCCCAGCATTTT.

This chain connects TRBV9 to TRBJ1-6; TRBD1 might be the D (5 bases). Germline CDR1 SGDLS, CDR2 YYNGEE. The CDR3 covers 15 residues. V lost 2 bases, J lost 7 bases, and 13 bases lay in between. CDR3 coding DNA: TGTGCCAGCAGCGTGGGGCGGACGCGAAATTCACCCCTCCACTTT. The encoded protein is CASSVGRTRNSPLHF.

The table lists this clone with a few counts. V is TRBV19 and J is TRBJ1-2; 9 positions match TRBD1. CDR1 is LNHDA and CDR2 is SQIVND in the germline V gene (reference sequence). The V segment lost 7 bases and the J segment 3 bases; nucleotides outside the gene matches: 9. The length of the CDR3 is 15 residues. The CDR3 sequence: CASKEPGQGHYGYTF. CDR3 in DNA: TGTGCCAGTAAGGAACCGGGACAGGGACACTATGGCTACACCTTC.